Described below is a single T cell receptor beta chain sequence and its context. What it binds is unknown. The data derive from a study of T cell responses to AZD1222 COVID-19 vaccine. Overall study results and limits: Dominant at 160-218 and 743-854, vaccine-associated CD4 TCRs also spanned spike. The donor cohort was predominantly white British with a female majority, and clonal diversity may have been underestimated. Repertoire sampling was restricted to post-peak T cell response timepoints. The number of AZD1222 recipients seropositive at baseline was only 5 to 7.

Method: immunoSEQ multiplex PCR; TCRdb's copy keeps in-frame clones and lacks some. Here the sample spans roughly 150,000 clones, 70% to 90% being singletons. The V gene lost 8 bases and the J gene lost 2 bases, with 13 bases spanning the gap. The CDR3 has 14 residues. Germline V gives CDR1 ENHRY, CDR2 SYGVKD. The genes are TRBV10-3 and TRBJ1-5; possible D gene TRBD1, 6 bases. The receptor comes from an adult who received the AZD1222 COVID-19 vaccine. The material was peripheral blood, obtained 28 days after the second AZD1222 dose. CDR3 in amino acids: CAISRAGGNQPQHF. For the CDR3, the DNA is TGTGCCATCTCCAGGGCAGGGGGCAATCAGCCCCAGCATTTT.